This T cell receptor (beta chain) stems from a study of radiotherapy plus CTLA-4 blockade in lung cancer. CDR3 length equals 14 residues. V was pared by 8 bases and J by 6 bases, with 10 bases of the junction left unmatched. Per germline, CDR1 MNHEY and CDR2 SVGAGI. Study-wide results and caveats: Early blood T cell clone dynamics, with interferon-beta, were reported to best predict response.

Only in-frame clones appear in the TCRdb table, and some are missing; sequencing was by immunoSEQ multiplex PCR. The sample contains roughly 50,000 clones, approximately 79% of which appear only once. Chemo-refractory metastatic non-small-cell lung cancer patients were treated with focal radiation plus CTLA-4 blockade with ipilimumab. As for this clone: Its antigen is not identified.

V is TRBV6-5 and J is TRBJ2-1; 7 nucleotides line up with TRBD2. Sequencing was performed on peripheral blood, taken from a patient treated with radiotherapy plus ipilimumab. The TCR comes from a human donor with non-small cell lung cancer who had a partial response to radiotherapy plus ipilimumab. The CDR3 protein is CASSAGVFGNEQFF. CDR3 in DNA: TGTGCCAGCTCGGCGGGGGTTTTTGGCAATGAGCAGTTCTTC.